The present T cell receptor (beta chain) was sequenced within a study of cytomegalovirus exposure and HLA in healthy donors. The PCR used 60 Vbeta and 13 Jbeta primers. Methods used by the authors: A later analysis counted approximately 88 million unique TCR beta chains, around 11 million shared. TCRdb's copy holds only in-frame clones and misses some; the assay was immunoSEQ multiplex PCR. V and J calls and clone size are given by that table; D and trimming were obtained from the DNA. Among over 150,000 clones listed, around 72% were seen once. The sample consisted of PBMCs. This sequence was found in a woman between 45 and 60 years old in good health and CMV-seropositive.

Written as DNA, the CDR3 is TGTGCCAGCAGCGGCACCCGGGACAGGGGCTACGAGCAGTACTTC. Amino acids: CASSGTRDRGYEQYF. The gene calls are TRBV7-8 and TRBJ2-5; 10 bases fit TRBD1. The J call may be faulty, since TRBJ2-7 better matches the DNA end. The CDR3 spans 15 residues. Germline V CDR1 and CDR2: SGHVS, FQNEAQ.